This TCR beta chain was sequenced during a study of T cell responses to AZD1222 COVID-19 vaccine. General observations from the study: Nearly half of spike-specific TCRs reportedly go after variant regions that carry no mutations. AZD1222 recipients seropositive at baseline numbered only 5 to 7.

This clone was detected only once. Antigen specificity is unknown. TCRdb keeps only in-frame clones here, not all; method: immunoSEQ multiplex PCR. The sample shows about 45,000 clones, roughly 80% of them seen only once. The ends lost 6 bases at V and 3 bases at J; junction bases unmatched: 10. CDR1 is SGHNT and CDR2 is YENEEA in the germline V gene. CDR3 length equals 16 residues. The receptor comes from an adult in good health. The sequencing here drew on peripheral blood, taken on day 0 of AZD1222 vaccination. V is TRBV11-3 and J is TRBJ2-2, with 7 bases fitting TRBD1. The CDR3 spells CASSEPGTVHTGELFF. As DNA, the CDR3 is TGTGCCAGCAGTGAACCCGGGACAGTTCACACCGGGGAGCTGTTTTTT.